A selection of T cell receptor beta chains follows, all from one sample in a study of CD8+ T cells in alopecia areata. The repertoire was sequenced with immunoSEQ multiplex PCR; TCRdb's copy has only in-frame clones and lacks some. The sample consists of some 150,000 clones, 86% of them appearing once. The source was CD8+ T cells sorted from blood, collected at week 4, from a patient treated with tofacitinib. These receptors were obtained from a human donor with alopecia areata. The CDR3 runs from the conserved cysteine through the conserved F or W. Each record gives: V gene, CDR3 protein.

v_gene: TRBV7-3
CDR3aa: CASSFGTGDYGYTF

v_gene: TRBV23-1
CDR3aa: CASSQYFRGEPEAFF

v_gene: TRBV7-6
CDR3aa: CASSLQEADTQYF

v_gene: TRBV4-2
CDR3aa: CASSHPPGTYTGELFF

v_gene: TRBV4-2
CDR3aa: CASSQDPETSGLAKNIQYF

v_gene: TRBV29-1
CDR3aa: CSVASFAGGRDYEQYF

v_gene: TRBV7-9
CDR3aa: CASRISAGAEEKLFF

v_gene: TRBV5-1
CDR3aa: CASSPRAGENEQFF

v_gene: TRBV4-1
CDR3aa: CASSKRDRDTGELFF

v_gene: TRBV5-8
CDR3aa: CASSLGLAGVGNEQFF

v_gene: TRBV9
CDR3aa: CASSGQGGTHTEAFF

v_gene: TRBV27
CDR3aa: CASSFYRGPSGRNTGELFF

v_gene: TRBV18
CDR3aa: CASSPPEQGSEYF

v_gene: TRBV9
CDR3aa: CASSVAKGQLSETQYF

v_gene: TRBV5-1
CDR3aa: CASSLGTGVNF

v_gene: TRBV7-9
CDR3aa: CASSLIQHGYTF

v_gene: TRBV11-1
CDR3aa: CASSPTGSEQYF

v_gene: TRBV29-1
CDR3aa: CSVERDGGAAEQYF

v_gene: TRBV6-6
CDR3aa: CASRGANTIYF

v_gene: TRBV11-1
CDR3aa: CASSRTGGSYEQYF

v_gene: TRBV2
CDR3aa: CASSQGIPEAFF

v_gene: TRBV4-2
CDR3aa: CASSPSGGAGEQYF

v_gene: TRBV4-1
CDR3aa: CASSQVLAEEQYF

v_gene: TRBV29-1
CDR3aa: CSVDLGTNWPTGELFF

v_gene: TRBV7-9
CDR3aa: CASTDSENTEAFF

v_gene: TRBV6-5
CDR3aa: CASSPGTAYEQYF

v_gene: TRBV14
CDR3aa: CASSQDSGTGYGYTF

v_gene: TRBV5-6
CDR3aa: CASSLELAGEGEQFF

v_gene: TRBV5-6
CDR3aa: CASSLAGGNYEQYF

v_gene: TRBV27
CDR3aa: CASSPDSGTSYEQYF

v_gene: TRBV7-9
CDR3aa: CASRDGRAYEQYF

v_gene: TRBV7-6
CDR3aa: CASSFTGLDTQYF

v_gene: TRBV4-1
CDR3aa: CASGLRLSYEQYF

v_gene: TRBV10-2
CDR3aa: CASSVAYEQFF

v_gene: TRBV5-4
CDR3aa: CASSLGLAEYNEQFF

v_gene: TRBV7-6
CDR3aa: CASSLIEGEQYF

v_gene: TRBV5-1
CDR3aa: CASSLATGLNEQFF

v_gene: TRBV2
CDR3aa: CASSASGLAGGYFEQYF

v_gene: TRBV14
CDR3aa: CASSQEAITPSYEQYF

v_gene: TRBV4-1
CDR3aa: CASSYPSGLDTEAFF

v_gene: TRBV13
CDR3aa: CASSSGTLVSGELFF

v_gene: TRBV29-1
CDR3aa: CSVEAVDRTNYNEQFF

v_gene: TRBV7-9
CDR3aa: CASSERGTQYF

v_gene: TRBV29-1
CDR3aa: CSARGGSGYEQYF

v_gene: TRBV11-2
CDR3aa: CASSLGLAGSNEQFF

v_gene: TRBV27
CDR3aa: CASSPGARLNTEAFF

v_gene: TRBV7-9
CDR3aa: CASSEGGTGMIYEQYF

v_gene: TRBV7-9
CDR3aa: CASSLAGGTDTQYF

v_gene: TRBV11-1
CDR3aa: CASSLDSHVNTGELFF

v_gene: TRBV13
CDR3aa: CASSTEGTSGSYNEQFF

v_gene: TRBV5-4
CDR3aa: CASSLQGNEQFF

v_gene: TRBV27
CDR3aa: CASSLRDRGGNEQFF